Given below is one T cell receptor (beta chain) in context. This sample was taken from a study of blood T cell repertoires in COVID-19. As originally analysed: Nucleated cell number was recorded as an estimate derived from reference gene primer amplification. The method was immunoSEQ multiplex PCR; TCRdb's version includes in-frame clones alone and lacks a portion of them. For V, J and clone size, that table is used; D and trimming come from the DNA. The data hold 200,000 to 250,000 clones, with 85% observed a single time. CDR1 and CDR2 (germline): MNHEY, SMNVEV (reference sequence). V lost 5 bases and J lost 1, with 8 bases in between. This CDR3 comprises 13 residues.

The chain carries TRBV27 and TRBJ1-1, with D uncertain. The specimen was peripheral blood. The TCR sequence derives from a man over 45 who had recovered from COVID-19. The CDR3: CASSKPRNTEAFF. The CDR3 region has the DNA TGTGCCAGCAGTAAACCCAGGAACACTGAAGCTTTCTTT.